The clone carrying this T cell receptor beta chain appeared many times. Its antigen is not known. With 4 bases removed from V and 2 bases from J, the gap between germline ends came to 12 bases. Looked up from germline, CDR1 is LNHDA and CDR2 is SQIVND (reference sequence). The CDR3 has 15 residues. This sample stems from a study of T cells in Graves' hyperthyroidism and ophthalmopathy. In the study overall: Initial diagnosis, before any treatment, was when peripheral blood was collected. Points from the study as a whole: Peripheral blood also featured most of the thyroid clonotypes expanded above 0.001.

RNA transcripts yielded amplified TCR beta CDR3 regions. Using the HTBI primer set, a first-round RT-PCR was run on the TCR CDR3. TCRdb ran MiXCR on the multiplex PCR reads and lists one entry per CDR3 protein. The sample yields about 840,000 distinct CDR3 sequences, approximately 40% seen once. The TCR sequence derives from a man in his late teens or twenties with Graves' hyperthyroidism. The chain employs TRBV19 and TRBJ1-5; D remains unclear. The sample was blood. The CDR3 sequence: CASSTEEGGNQPQHF. CDR3 coding DNA: TGTGCCAGTAGTACAGAGGAGGGTGGCAATCAGCCCCAGCATTTT. Together with reference TRBV19 and TRBJ1-5, the CDR3 gives the full variable domain: DGGITQSPKYLFRKEGQNVTLSCEQNLNHDAMYWYRQDPGQGLRLIYYSQIVNDFQKGDIAEGYSVSREKKESFPLTVTSAQKNPTAFYLCASSTEEGGNQPQHFGDGTRLSIL.